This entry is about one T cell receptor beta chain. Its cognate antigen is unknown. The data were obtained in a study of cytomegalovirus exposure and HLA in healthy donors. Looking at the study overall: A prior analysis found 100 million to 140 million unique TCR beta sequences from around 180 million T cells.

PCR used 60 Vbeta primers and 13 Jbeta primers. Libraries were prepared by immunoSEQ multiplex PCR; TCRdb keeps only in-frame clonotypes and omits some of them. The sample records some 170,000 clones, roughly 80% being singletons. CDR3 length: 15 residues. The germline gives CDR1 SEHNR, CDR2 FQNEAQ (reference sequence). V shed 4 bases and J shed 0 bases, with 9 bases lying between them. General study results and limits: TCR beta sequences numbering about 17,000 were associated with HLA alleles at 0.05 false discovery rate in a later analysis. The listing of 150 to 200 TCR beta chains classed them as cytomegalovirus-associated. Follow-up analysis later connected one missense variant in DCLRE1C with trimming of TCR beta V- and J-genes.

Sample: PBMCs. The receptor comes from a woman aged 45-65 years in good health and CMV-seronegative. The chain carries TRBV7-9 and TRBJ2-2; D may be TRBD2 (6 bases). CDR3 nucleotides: TGTGCCAGCAGCTCCGGGGGAACGAACACCGGGGAGCTGTTTTTT. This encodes CASSSGGTNTGELFF.